This T cell receptor beta chain originates from a study of shared T cell receptors in the human thymus. The CDR3 loop spans 17 amino acids. Trimming cost V 0 bases and J 8 bases; bases outside gene matches: 11. Germline assignment: CDR1 LNHNV and CDR2 YYDKDF (reference sequence). Some clones are missing from TCRdb's copy, which holds only in-frame ones; the method was immunoSEQ multiplex PCR. The sample consists of just under 550,000 clones, around 78% of them appearing once. These data are also associated with another study on human thymus T cells. As that report states: Infants served as donors; they were healthy and Finnish and were having corrective surgery for congenital heart defects. Obtained as resections during corrective heart surgery, the thymus tissue was then studied. An apparent bias in V and J gene usage was seen in thymic and blood repertoires.

Sequencing input: thymocytes. The receptor comes from a boy in the first two years of life with a congenital heart defect. The genes are TRBV15 and TRBJ2-1, with 9 bases fitting TRBD2. CDR3 nucleotide sequence: TGTGCCACCAGCAGAGATCGGAAGCGGGAGGCCGGAGATGAGCAGTTCTTC. This encodes CATSRDRKREAGDEQFF. Using reference TRBV15 and TRBJ2-1 for the parts outside the CDR3, the full variable domain is DAMVIQNPRYQVTQFGKPVTLSCSQTLNHNVMYWYQQKSSQAPKLLFHYYDKDFNNEADTPDNFQSRRPNTSFCFLDIRSPGLGDTAMYLCATSRDRKREAGDEQFFGPGTRLTVL.